This passage covers 10 T cell receptor beta chains from one sample sequenced in a study of T cells in Graves' hyperthyroidism and ophthalmopathy. RNA transcripts were the template for amplifying TCR beta CDR3 regions. RT-PCR in the first round (using the HTBI primer set) targeted the TCR CDR3. Each CDR3 protein is one row after TCRdb ran MiXCR on the multiplex PCR reads. The table lists about 560,000 distinct CDR3 sequences, around 15% of them singletons. Sequencing was performed on blood. These receptors all come from a woman younger than 35 with Graves' hyperthyroidism.

In this sample, this clonotype turned up many times. The chain carries TRBV6-2 or TRBV6-3 and TRBJ2-3; D is undetermined. The CDR3 contains 14 residues. Trimming removed 0 bases from V and 4 bases from J, with 8 bases in between. The V gene's germline CDR1 is MNHEY and CDR2 SVGEGT. CDR3 sequence: CASSYSLGADTQYF. The CDR3 region has the DNA TGTGCCAGCAGTTACTCGTTAGGCGCAGATACGCAGTATTTT.

J is TRBJ2-7 and V is TRBV6-5; tentative D call: TRBD2 (6 bases). From germline, CDR1 is MNHEY and CDR2 SVGAGI. V lost 2 bases to trimming and J lost 1 base, with 15 bases between them. The CDR3 runs 16 residues. CDR3 DNA: TGTGCCAGCAGTTACGGGGGGTCTTTGAGTTCCTACGAGCAGTACTTC. Amino acid sequence: CASSYGGSLSSYEQYF.

This clonotype has a count of ten or more. The rearrangement links TRBV7-3 to TRBJ2-3; D is tentatively TRBD1 or TRBD2 (7 bases each). The V gene's germline CDR1 is SGHTA and CDR2 FQGTGA. Trimming left V 5 bases short and J 6 bases short, with 21 bases between. This CDR3 comprises 16 residues. The CDR3 bases are TGTGCCAGCAGCCAGGGGGGGAGTTGGGGGGCGGATACGCAGTATTTT. It codes for CASSQGGSWGADTQYF.

The CDR3 region is CASRWTGLAGGGEQFF. CDR3 DNA sequence: TGTGCCAGTAGATGGACGGGACTAGCGGGAGGTGGTGAGCAGTTCTTC. V is TRBV19 and J is TRBJ2-1; 15 bases map to TRBD2. The V and J ends lost 6 bases and 9 bases, in that order; junction bases with no gene match: 9. Germline values: CDR1 LNHDA, CDR2 SQIVND (reference sequence). The CDR3 contains 16 residues.

The chain combines TRBV29-1 with TRBJ2-7; D may be TRBD1 or TRBD2 (5 bases each). The CDR3 length is 12 residues. Germline CDR1 reads SQVTM; CDR2 reads ANQGSEA. Trimming took off 6 bases at V and 4 bases at J, with 13 bases between the two ends. For the CDR3, the DNA is TGCAGCGTGTGGGACGGCCGATACGAGCAGTACTTC. Translation gives CSVWDGRYEQYF.

The CDR3, as DNA: TGTGCCAGCAGTTGGGGAACTAGCGGGGGGGAAGAGACCCAGTACTTC. It is translated as CASSWGTSGGEETQYF. The chain combines TRBV6-2 or TRBV6-3 with TRBJ2-5, with 13 positions matching TRBD2. The CDR3 is 16 amino acids. Germline-derived CDR1 and CDR2 are MNHEY and SVGEGT. V shed 4 bases and J 3 bases; nucleotides not matched to a gene: 5.

This clonotype came up many times. V is TRBV2 and J is TRBJ2-1; 11 bases map to TRBD2. The CDR3 runs 14 residues. Germline assignment: CDR1 SNHLY and CDR2 FYNNEI. The V gene end was trimmed by 4 bases and the J gene end by 10 bases; junction bases not matched to a gene: 6. The CDR3, as DNA: TGTGCCAGCAGTGGGACTAGCGGGCGAGGAGAGCAGTTCTTC. The encoded protein is CASSGTSGRGEQFF.

The rearrangement uses TRBV5-1 and TRBJ2-5; 9 bases line up with TRBD2. Germline assignment: CDR1 SGHRS and CDR2 YFSETQ. Germline trimming cut 0 bases from V and 4 bases from J; bases unmatched to any gene: 7. The length of the CDR3 is 16 residues. The CDR3 coding sequence is TGCGCCAGCAGCTTGGCTCGGACTAGCGCCACAGAGACCCAGTACTTC. It specifies CASSLARTSATETQYF.

This clonotype was counted at least ten times. V gene TRBV5-5 combines with J gene TRBJ1-5, with TRBD1 matching over 9 bases. Germline V gene sequence: CDR1 SGHKS, CDR2 YYEKEE (reference sequence). The CDR3 extends over 18 amino acids. The trim removed 4 bases at V and 1 base at J, leaving 12 bases unmatched. The CDR3 protein is CASSVTGTGTASNQPQHF. As DNA, the CDR3 is TGTGCCAGCAGCGTAACCGGGACAGGGACGGCCAGCAATCAGCCCCAGCATTTT. Full variable domain (outside the CDR3, taken from reference TRBV5-5 and TRBJ1-5): DAGVTQSPTHLIKTRGQQVTLRCSPISGHKSVSWYQQVLGQGPQFIFQYYEKEERGRGNFPDRFSARQFPNYSSELNVNALLLGDSALYLCASSVTGTGTASNQPQHFGDGTRLSIL.

This clonotype showed up just a few times. The V and J genes are TRBV9 and TRBJ2-1; the D is unclear. The CDR3 has 13 amino acids. V was pared by 0 bases and J by 5 bases, with 6 bases between. Germline V gene lookup returns CDR1 SGDLS and CDR2 YYNGEE. The CDR3 DNA reads TGTGCCAGCAGCGTAGCCAGAGACAATGAGCAGTTCTTC. This gives the protein CASSVARDNEQFF.